Listed below are T cell receptor beta chains from one sample, sequenced in a study of blood T cell repertoires in COVID-19. Sequenced by immunoSEQ multiplex PCR; TCRdb stores in-frame clones only, minus some. The profile shows 300,000 to 400,000 clones, roughly 87% of them singletons. The sample consisted of peripheral blood. These receptors were obtained from a man aged 25-45 years with COVID-19, enrolled during active disease. CDR3s include the opening cysteine and the closing phenylalanine or tryptophan. The D gene is left open where the match is weak. A row's size may be missing; if present it is once, few, many or a size class.

. TRBJ2-3 . TRBV7-9 TGTGCCAGCAGCTCGGACAGAGGTAGCACAGATACGCAGTATTTT CASSSDRGSTDTQYF
TRBD2 TRBJ2-1 . TRBV3-1/TRBV3-2 TGTGCCAGCAGCCATCTAGCGGGGAATAATGAGCAGTTCTTC CASSHLAGNNEQFF
TRBD1 TRBJ2-2 . TRBV5-6 TGTGCCAGCAGCTTGTTGGGACAGGGTAGTCCCGGGGAGCTGTTTTTT CASSLLGQGSPGELFF
TRBD1 TRBJ1-1 . TRBV5-4 TGTGCCAGCAGCGCGACAGGGCCCACTGAAGCTTTCTTT CASSATGPTEAFF
. TRBJ1-2 . TRBV19 TGTGCCAGTAGTATGATTGGGCCCCGCTATGGCTACACCTTC CASSMIGPRYGYTF
TRBD1 TRBJ2-3 . TRBV6-1 TGTGCCAGCAGTGAAGGAGGGGGCGCAGATACGCAGTATTTT CASSEGGGADTQYF
TRBD1 TRBJ2-1 . TRBV6-2/TRBV6-3 TGTGCCAGCAGTCGACAGGGGGCGATCAATGAGCAGTTCTTC CASSRQGAINEQFF
. TRBJ1-5 . TRBV19 TGTGCCAGTAGTACAACAGGGTACAATCAGCCCCAGCATTTT CASSTTGYNQPQHF
TRBD2 TRBJ2-7 . TRBV5-4 TGTGCCAGCAGCCCGGCGGGGGGACTAGCGGGAGACCACGAGCAGTACTTC CASSPAGGLAGDHEQYF
. TRBJ1-6 . TRBV7-2 TGTGCCAGCAGCTTAGCAATGACAGGTTTTTCACCCCTCCACTTT CASSLAMTGFSPLHF
. TRBJ2-3 . TRBV7-2 TGTGCCAGCAGCTTAATGGCTCTAGCAGCCTCTAGCACAGATACGCAGTATTTT CASSLMALAASSTDTQYF
TRBD2 TRBJ2-2 . TRBV23-1 TGCGCCACCTACCCTAGCGGGGAAAACACCGGGGAGCTGTTTTTT CATYPSGENTGELFF
TRBD1 TRBJ2-1 . TRBV5-6 TGTGCCAGCAGCTTGGGCCAGGGGGCTAATGAGCAGTTCTTC CASSLGQGANEQFF
TRBD1 TRBJ1-3 . TRBV2 TGTGCCAGCAGAACAGGGGGCTTCTCTGGAAACACCATATATTTT CASRTGGFSGNTIYF
. TRBJ2-2 . TRBV2 TGTGCCAGCAGTGTCTCAGGGGTCACCGGGGAGCTGTTTTTT CASSVSGVTGELFF
. TRBJ1-1 few TRBV9 TGTGCCAGCACAGAGACAGCGATGAACACTGAAGCTTTCTTT CASTETAMNTEAFF
. TRBJ1-5 . TRBV6-1 TGTGCCAGCAGTGAAGCGGGGGGACGGGGTCGCAATCAGCCCCAGCATTTT CASSEAGGRGRNQPQHF
. TRBJ1-4 . TRBV19 TGTGCCAGTAGTATTAGGAGAACTAATGAAAAACTGTTTTTT CASSIRRTNEKLFF
. TRBJ2-7 . TRBV5-1 TGCGCCAGCAGCCCCGATGACAGATCCTACGAGCAGTACTTC CASSPDDRSYEQYF
. TRBJ2-7 . TRBV19 TGTGCCAGTAGTATGACAGGCCAGGGCGACTACGAGCAGTACTTC CASSMTGQGDYEQYF
TRBD1 TRBJ1-4 . TRBV28 TGTGCCAGCACACGACAGGGGGACGAAAAACTGTTTTTT CASTRQGDEKLFF
TRBD2 TRBJ2-2 . TRBV4-2 TGTGCCAGCAGCCGCTTCCCCGGGACTAGCGGGGGGGCGTACACCGGGGAGCTGTTTTTT CASSRFPGTSGGAYTGELFF
TRBD1 TRBJ2-7 . TRBV7-7 TGTGCCAGCAGCGAACCGGGACAGGGGTACGAGCAGTACTTC CASSEPGQGYEQYF
. TRBJ1-3 . TRBV7-2 TGTGCCAGCAGCTTATCGGCCACGGGGGTTGGAAACACCATATATTTT CASSLSATGVGNTIYF
. TRBJ1-1 once TRBV5-6 TGTGCCAGCAGCTGGATGGGGGCAAGGGGCACTGAAGCTTTCTTT CASSWMGARGTEAFF
. TRBJ1-1 . TRBV20-1 TGCAGTGCTAGACTTAACACTGAAGCTTTCTTT CSARLNTEAFF
. TRBJ2-2 . TRBV7-3 TGTGCCAGCAGCCTAGGCGGTTCCGGGGAGCTGTTTTTT CASSLGGSGELFF
. TRBJ2-5 . TRBV4-2 TGTGCCAGCAGCCAAGTTTCGGTACTACAACAAGAGACCCAGTACTTC CASSQVSVLQQETQYF
TRBD1 TRBJ2-3 . TRBV2 TGTGCCAGCAGCCCCGGGACAGGGGGCCCAGATACGCAGTATTTT CASSPGTGGPDTQYF
. TRBJ2-2 . TRBV12-3/TRBV12-4 TGTGCCACCTACCTAGGGGCGGGGGAGCTGTTTTTT CATYLGAGELFF
TRBD2 TRBJ2-1 . TRBV27 TGTGCCAGCAGTACGTCTAGCGGGGGTCACAATGAGCAGTTCTTC CASSTSSGGHNEQFF
. TRBJ1-1 few TRBV6-5 TGTGCCAGCAGTTATCAGGGGAAGAACACTGAAGCTTTCTTT CASSYQGKNTEAFF
. TRBJ2-1 . TRBV19 TGTGCCAGTAGTATATCTCGGTACAATGAGCAGTTCTTC CASSISRYNEQFF
. TRBJ1-2 . TRBV19 TGTGCCAGTAGTATAGTGAACAGACAGGATGGCTACACCTTC CASSIVNRQDGYTF
TRBD1 TRBJ1-4 many TRBV5-5 TGTGCCAGCAGCTTGGCCCGCTCAGGGGGTTCTAATGAAAAACTGTTTTTT CASSLARSGGSNEKLFF
. TRBJ2-7 . TRBV6-5 TGTGCCAGCAGATCACCAGGGAAAAGCGAGCAGTACTTC CASRSPGKSEQYF
. TRBJ2-2 . TRBV2 TGTGCCAGTCGGGCCAGAGGGGGTCGGGGCACCGGGGAGCTGTTTTTT CASRARGGRGTGELFF
. TRBJ2-7 . TRBV11-1 TGTGCCAGCACCCCTACACAGGGAGTTCTTTACGAGCAGTACTTC CASTPTQGVLYEQYF
TRBD2 TRBJ2-1 . TRBV19 TGTGCCAGTAGTGCTCGCTATACCAGCGGGGGGCGCGATGAGCAGTTCTTC CASSARYTSGGRDEQFF
. TRBJ2-2 . TRBV28 TGTGCCAGCAGCCGGGGGGCATTGGGGACCGGGGAGCTGTTTTTT CASSRGALGTGELFF
. TRBJ1-1 . TRBV7-8 TGTGCCAGCAGCTTAGTGGGGAGGAACACTGAAGCTTTCTTT CASSLVGRNTEAFF
. TRBJ2-3 . TRBV5-1 TGCGCCAGCAGCTTGGTCTCTCGGGAGCTAGCTTATTCAGATACGCAGTATTTT CASSLVSRELAYSDTQYF
TRBD1 TRBJ2-3 . TRBV7-2 TGTGCCAGCAGCCCGAGGGGACAGGGGGGCACAGATACGCAGTATTTT CASSPRGQGGTDTQYF
TRBD1 TRBJ2-7 . TRBV7-3 TGTGCCAGCAGCTTATACCCCGGGACAGGGGCGCTCGAGCAGTACTTC CASSLYPGTGALEQYF
. TRBJ2-7 . TRBV18 TGTGCCAGCTCACCATTTTCGGGGACACGACACGAGCAGTACTTC CASSPFSGTRHEQYF
TRBD2 TRBJ2-6 . TRBV18 TGTGCCAGCCTACGAGGGAGGGCTGGGGCCAACGTCCTGACTTTC CASLRGRAGANVLTF
TRBD2 TRBJ2-1 . TRBV7-9 TGTGCCAGCAGCTATGTGGGAGGGGTTGCGCTGGGGGATGAGCAGTTCTTC CASSYVGGVALGDEQFF
. TRBJ2-3 . TRBV27 TGTGCCAGCAGTTTATATTCAGCGGTCACAGATACGCAGTATTTT CASSLYSAVTDTQYF
TRBD1 TRBJ1-2 . TRBV19 TGTGCCAGTAGTATACTCGGCAGGGGGAAGGGCTACACCTTC CASSILGRGKGYTF
TRBD1 TRBJ2-3 . TRBV2 TGTGCCAGCAGTGTGACAGGGGGTAAGGGGACAGATACGCAGTATTTT CASSVTGGKGTDTQYF
TRBD2 TRBJ2-2 . TRBV10-3 TGTGCCATCAGTCGGGGGTCGGGAGGACTCACCGGGGAGCTGTTTTTT CAISRGSGGLTGELFF
. TRBJ2-7 . TRBV6-5 TGTGCCAGCAGTTACCAGTCCAGATCCTACGAGCAGTACTTC CASSYQSRSYEQYF
TRBD1 TRBJ1-1 many TRBV24-1 TGTGCCACCAGGGGAAGGGACAGGGTTAACACTGAAGCTTTCTTT CATRGRDRVNTEAFF
TRBD2 TRBJ2-6 . TRBV24-1 TGTGCCACCAGTGACTCTTCTCTTAGCGGGAGGGCCTTTGGGGCCAACGTCCTGACTTTC CATSDSSLSGRAFGANVLTF
. TRBJ2-7 . TRBV4-1 TGCGCCAGCAGCCAAGAGCTAGTATCCTACGAGCAGTACTTC CASSQELVSYEQYF